Each of the 25 T cell receptor beta chains below was sequenced from the same sample in a study of blood T cell repertoires in COVID-19. Here immunoSEQ multiplex PCR was the method, and the copy in TCRdb shows in-frame clones only, minus some. The repertoire holds under 200,000 clones, with 80% to 90% as singletons. The sequencing sample was made of peripheral blood. The receptor set was obtained from a woman in her sixties or seventies who had recovered from COVID-19.

The chain carries TRBV20-1 and TRBJ1-4, with D possibly matching TRBD1 (5 bases). CDR1 DFQATT and CDR2 SNEGSKA come from the germline V gene (reference sequence). Trimming left V 6 bases short and J 6 bases short, with 20 bases between. This CDR3 is 15 amino acids long. The CDR3 region is CSASTKTGFYEKLFF. CDR3 coding DNA: TGCAGTGCCAGTACGAAAACAGGATTTTATGAAAAACTGTTTTTT.

This chain uses TRBV6-6 with TRBJ2-1; 9 nucleotides align to TRBD2. After removal of 2 bases from V and 4 bases from J, the junction contained 3 bases not matched to a gene. Per germline, CDR1 MNHNY and CDR2 SVGAGI (reference sequence). This CDR3 is 15 amino acids long. DNA of the CDR3: TGTGCCAGCAGTTACCCAGCGGGGGGATACAATGAGCAGTTCTTC. Its protein is CASSYPAGGYNEQFF.

This clone was counted only a few times. The chain has TRBV4-3 and TRBJ1-1, with 7 bases identical to TRBD1. With 4 bases clipped from V and 8 bases from J, the junction kept 4 bases outside the gene matches. Germline V gene lookup returns CDR1 LGHNA and CDR2 YSLEER. The CDR3 is 12 residues long. The CDR3, as DNA: TGCGCCAGCAGCCGAACAGGGGCAGAAGCTTTCTTT. Residues: CASSRTGAEAFF.

V and J are TRBV24-1 and TRBJ2-7, with D maybe TRBD1 (5 bases). The V end lost 4 bases, the J end lost 9 bases, and 12 bases lay between the germline ends. This CDR3 has 12 amino acids. Germline values: CDR1 KGHDR, CDR2 SFDVKD. This CDR3 reads CATSETATPQYF. In DNA, the CDR3 is TGTGCCACCAGTGAGACAGCCACGCCGCAGTACTTC.

This rearrangement joins TRBV5-1 to TRBJ1-4; D perhaps matches TRBD1 (6 bases). This CDR3 is 13 amino acids long. The germline V gene has CDR1 SGHRS and CDR2 YFSETQ. Trimming pared 1 base from V and 7 bases from J, leaving 8 bases between. This CDR3 is CASSLTGSEKLFF. CDR3 in DNA: TGCGCCAGCAGCTTGACAGGGTCTGAAAAACTGTTTTTT.

J is TRBJ2-3 and V is TRBV24-1; tentatively, D is TRBD2 (6 bases). V lost 5 bases, J lost 1 base, and 12 bases lay in between. The CDR3 is 15 amino acids. In germline, CDR1 is KGHDR, CDR2 SFDVKD. CDR3 coding DNA: TGTGCCACCAGTGTTAGCGGCCCAGGCACAGATACGCAGTATTTT. It yields the protein CATSVSGPGTDTQYF.

V usage is TRBV18 and J usage is TRBJ1-4; D call uncertain. CDR3 size: 15 residues. From germline, CDR1 is KGHSH and CDR2 LQKENI. V shed 9 bases and J shed 0 bases, with 14 bases lying between them. The CDR3: CASPEFHSTNEKLFF. CDR3 in DNA: TGTGCCAGTCCGGAGTTTCACTCAACTAATGAAAAACTGTTTTTT.

The rearrangement joins TRBV5-1 to TRBJ2-1; TRBD1 might be the D (6 bases). Germline lookup yields CDR1 SGHRS and CDR2 YFSETQ. V lost 4 bases and J lost 4, with 9 bases in between. The CDR3 is 13 residues long. The CDR3 protein is CASSPTGYNEQFF. CDR3 DNA: TGCGCCAGCAGCCCAACAGGGTACAATGAGCAGTTCTTC.

This clone showed up just a few times. The rearrangement uses TRBV7-9 and TRBJ1-1, with D possibly matching TRBD1 (5 bases). Trimming removed 6 bases at V and 5 bases at J, with 10 bases between. The CDR3 totals 12 residues. Per germline, CDR1 SEHNR and CDR2 FQNEAQ (reference sequence). As DNA, the CDR3 is TGTGCCAGCAGTAAGGGGCGGACTGAAGCTTTCTTT. It is translated as CASSKGRTEAFF.

The chain combines TRBV19 with TRBJ2-1; no firm D call. The V gene's germline CDR1 is LNHDA and CDR2 SQIVND (reference sequence). Trimming took off 5 bases at V and 6 bases at J, with 14 bases between the two ends. This CDR3 comprises 14 residues. DNA for the CDR3: TGTGCCAGTAGTGGCCGCCAGGTCGTCAATGAGCAGTTCTTC. Its translation: CASSGRQVVNEQFF.

The gene calls are TRBV28 and TRBJ1-4; D unresolved. Trimming stripped 6 bases from V and 8 bases from J, with 19 bases between. The germline CDR1 and CDR2 sequences are MDHEN and SYDVKM. The CDR3 extends over 15 amino acids. The CDR3 bases are TGTGCCAGCAGGCCCGACGGTTCAGGAATGGAAAAACTGTTTTTT. This gives the protein CASRPDGSGMEKLFF.

V and J are TRBV25-1 and TRBJ1-2, with D tentatively TRBD1 (5 bases). Trimming stripped 6 bases from V and 8 bases from J, with 13 bases between. CDR1 is MGHDK, CDR2 SYGVNS, per germline. The CDR3 consists of 12 residues. Here the CDR3 DNA reads TGTGCCAGCAGCCGGGGGGGGAGCGGCTACACCTTC. Translating it yields CASSRGGSGYTF.

This clone is a singleton in its sample. The V gene is TRBV11-1, the J gene TRBJ2-1; 7 bases are shared with TRBD2. The CDR3 length is 16 residues. V trimming: 5 bases; J trimming: 9 bases; junction bases outside the gene matches: 16. The germline gives CDR1 SGHAT, CDR2 FQDESV (reference sequence). CDR3 bases: TGTGCCAGCAGCGCAGGCATTCGTGGGGGGGTCGGTGAGCAGTTCTTC. The encoded protein is CASSAGIRGGVGEQFF.

The chain links TRBV11-2 to TRBJ2-5; 10 nucleotides match TRBD2. CDR3 size: 17 residues. In germline, CDR1 is SGHAT, CDR2 FQNNGV. Losses at the gene ends were 5 bases for V and 1 base for J; bases not matched to a gene: 10. CDR3 region: CASSALSGGVLQETQYF. CDR3 bases: TGTGCCAGCAGCGCCCTCAGCGGGGGGGTCCTCCAAGAGACCCAGTACTTC. Full variable domain (missing parts from reference TRBV11-2 and TRBJ2-5): EAGVAQSPRYKIIEKRQSVAFWCNPISGHATLYWYQQILGQGPKLLIQFQNNGVVDDSQLPKDRFSAERLKGVDSTLKIQPAKLEDSAVYLCASSALSGGVLQETQYFGPGTRLLVL.

The genes are TRBV4-3 and TRBJ1-3; 7 bases fit TRBD1. V trimming: 4 bases; J trimming: 1 base; junction bases outside the gene matches: 1. This CDR3 region has 14 residues. Per the germline V gene, CDR1 is LGHNA and CDR2 is YSLEER. CDR3 nucleotides: TGCGCCAGCAGCCTGACAGGGTCTGGAAACACCATATATTTT. The encoded protein is CASSLTGSGNTIYF.

The J gene is TRBJ2-5, the V gene TRBV6-1; D possibly corresponds to TRBD2 (7 bases). Germline V lookup: CDR1 MNHNS, CDR2 SASEGT. This CDR3 has 17 residues. V was clipped by 2 bases and J by 4 bases, with 20 bases between them. Here the CDR3 DNA reads TGTGCCAGCAGTGAAAGTCTATGGGGGGGCGCGGTAGAGACCCAGTACTTC. This gives the protein CASSESLWGGAVETQYF.

V and J are TRBV25-1 and TRBJ2-2; D not certain. V was clipped by 2 bases and J by 2 bases, with 9 bases between them. This CDR3 is 15 amino acids long. Per the germline V gene, CDR1 is MGHDK and CDR2 is SYGVNS. The CDR3 region has the DNA TGTGCCAGCAGTGAAGGTCGAGGTAACACCGGGGAGCTGTTTTTT. This translates into CASSEGRGNTGELFF.

Only one count was recorded for this clone. The chain employs TRBV5-1 and TRBJ2-7; 9 bases are a match to TRBD1. Germline values: CDR1 SGHRS, CDR2 YFSETQ. V lost 4 bases, J lost 3 bases, and 8 bases stayed unmatched. This CDR3 region has 15 residues. Written as DNA, the CDR3 is TGCGCCAGCAGCATCGACAGGGGGAACTACTACGAGCAGTACTTC. Its protein product is CASSIDRGNYYEQYF.

V usage is TRBV3-1 (or the pseudogene TRBV3-2) and J usage is TRBJ1-2; 12 nucleotides line up with TRBD1. V shed 4 bases, J shed 4 bases, and the junction held 13 bases outside the gene matches. This CDR3 contains 18 residues. Germline V gene lookup returns CDR1 LGHDT and CDR2 YNNKEL (reference sequence). The CDR3 spells CASSPQNSGTGGTYGYTF. The CDR3 DNA is TGTGCCAGCAGCCCTCAGAACTCCGGGACAGGGGGCACCTATGGCTACACCTTC.

The V call is TRBV7-6, the J call TRBJ2-5; the match to TRBD1 covers 10 bases. Trimming at V came to 3 bases and at J to 5 bases, leaving 0 bases not matched to a gene. Per the germline V gene, CDR1 is SGHVS and CDR2 is FNYEAQ. The CDR3 consists of 13 residues. Written as DNA, the CDR3 is TGTGCCAGCAGCTTGGGACAGGGGGAGACCCAGTACTTC. As protein: CASSLGQGETQYF.

This rearrangement joins TRBV11-2 to TRBJ2-5; a weak D match, TRBD2 (5 bases). CDR3 length: 15 residues. V lost 8 bases to trimming and J lost 4 bases, with 20 bases between them. The germline V gene encodes CDR1 SGHAT and CDR2 FQNNGV. The CDR3 DNA is TGTGCCAGCTCCATCAACGGAGGCGTAGTAGAGACCCAGTACTTC. This codes for CASSINGGVVETQYF. The whole variable domain, remainder taken from reference TRBV11-2 and TRBJ2-5, is EAGVAQSPRYKIIEKRQSVAFWCNPISGHATLYWYQQILGQGPKLLIQFQNNGVVDDSQLPKDRFSAERLKGVDSTLKIQPAKLEDSAVYLCASSINGGVVETQYFGPGTRLLVL.

The chain has TRBV12-5 and TRBJ2-5, with D perhaps matching TRBD2 (7 bases). The germline CDR1 and CDR2 sequences are LGHNT and FRNRAP. Trimming shortened V by 7 bases and J by 4 bases, and 16 bases separated the two germline ends. This CDR3 has 14 amino acids. Here the CDR3 DNA reads TGTGCTAGTGCCCGGAGTGGGGGGGCAGAGACCCAGTACTTC. Protein: CASARSGGAETQYF.

The genes are TRBV10-2 and TRBJ1-1; D gene ambiguous. Germline lookup yields CDR1 WSHSY and CDR2 SAAADI. Deletions cut 2 bases from V and 5 bases from J, with 12 bases between. The CDR3 has 14 residues. The CDR3 spells CASSEPVRGTEAFF. The CDR3 region has the DNA TGCGCCAGCAGTGAGCCCGTGAGAGGGACTGAAGCTTTCTTT.

The genes are TRBV2 and TRBJ2-7; D unclear. CDR1 is SNHLY, CDR2 FYNNEI, per germline. This CDR3 is 14 amino acids long. Trimming shortened V by 4 bases and J by 3 bases, and 13 bases separated the two germline ends. CDR3 region: CASSVQDIYYEQYF. DNA of the CDR3: TGTGCCAGCAGTGTACAAGACATCTACTACGAGCAGTACTTC.

In DNA, the CDR3 is TGTGCCAGCAGCGTAGAAGTGGCGGGGGGCACAGATACGCAGTATTTT. It codes for CASSVEVAGGTDTQYF. V and J are TRBV9 and TRBJ2-3, with 7 bases fitting TRBD2. V gave up 0 bases and J gave up 1 base; unmatched junction bases: 5. The CDR3 has 16 residues. Germline assignment: CDR1 SGDLS and CDR2 YYNGEE.